This T cell receptor beta chain was retrieved from a study of T-cell memory formation after mild COVID-19. V shed 0 bases, J shed 1 base, and the junction held 5 bases outside the gene matches. Germline-derived CDR1 and CDR2 are DFQATT and SNEGSKA (reference sequence). This CDR3 contains 15 residues. This clonotype was picked up a small number of times. Its antigen is as yet unknown. 5'RACE, which relied on constant-segment primers, yielded TCR alpha and TCR beta cDNA libraries carrying sample barcodes and UMIs. TCRdb independently ran MiXCR on the 5' RACE reads; one entry per CDR3 protein. This sample yields about 310,000 distinct CDR3 sequences, of which approximately 20% are seen a single time; roughly 21% belongs to the top ten. General study points: A second wave expanding day 15 to 37 was CD4+-biased; contracting clones were balanced.

The receptor's source is a man between 18 and 29 years old who had mild COVID-19 (a few samples of this study predate the infection). Cell type and time point are not known. Source material: PBMCs or a T cell subset sorted from them (not recorded which). The genes are TRBV20-1 and TRBJ2-7; 8 nucleotides line up with TRBD1. The CDR3 DNA is TGCAGTGCTAGAGATATGACAGGGGAATCCTACGAGCAGTACTTC. This gives the protein CSARDMTGESYEQYF.